The T cell receptor (beta chain) under discussion was sequenced for a study of cytomegalovirus exposure and HLA in healthy donors (dated by TCRdb to 2017 to 2019). As for the study more broadly: An earlier analysis of 587 of the donors reported approximately 300 Gb of sequence data and more than 90 million unique TCR beta sequences from roughly 200 million T cells. The study profiled the T cell repertoires of hundreds of subjects by immunosequencing and related them to cytomegalovirus serostatus. Rather than using new phenotypic data, the later analysis identified candidate immune exposures from TCR beta sequences and from how often those sequences occurred across donors. HLA typing included class I and class II loci at four-digit resolution. All discovery cohort repertoires had been generated on a single sequencing platform. Among the 398 genotyped donors, approximately 76% belonged to the genetic ancestry cluster associated with self-reported Caucasian donors. Among 398 genotyped donors of the cohort, an average of about 240,000 unique TCR beta nucleotide sequences was sequenced per donor, of which approximately 19% were non-productive. Typing coverage varied by locus: about 629-630 donors for A, B, C, DRB1 and DQB1; roughly 560 for DQA1; 600 to 610 for DPA1; under 490 for DPB1. In a later genetic analysis, genome-wide SNP genotypes for about three fifths of the roughly 670 donors were used, and that subset was treated as a discovery cohort. A few DR-DQ haplotypes were handled as single units for association and clustering because linkage in the cohort was strong. Alongside the repertoire data, information on donor age, sex, ethnicity and CMV serostatus was compiled. Besides the first cohort of roughly 660 subjects, a separate validation cohort made up of 120 different subjects was used. An earlier analysis of around 540 of the donors applied high-throughput TCR beta sequencing to assess whether each TCR beta V gene segment acted as functional or pseudogenic. The study aimed to test whether cataloging public T cell receptors could reveal signatures of past pathogen exposure. To study patterns of TCR occurrence, a later analysis re-analyzed previously published TCR beta repertoires from more than 550 donors and added high-resolution HLA genotyping. An early release that covered approximately 600 HLA-typed donors contained about 290 gigabases of sequencing data and 80 million or so unique TCR sequences. To predict cytomegalovirus infection status, the study brought together high-throughput TCR immunosequencing, statistical association of individual TCRs with disease status, and machine learning. Broader findings and caveats from the paper: The study listed over 150 TCR beta chains as associated with cytomegalovirus. The 87-base-pair reads could not distinguish some IMGT-functional V segments, including TRBV6-2 and TRBV6-3, so those segments were excluded. An association between a missense DCLRE1C variant and V-gene and J-gene trimming of TCR beta chains was found in a later genetic analysis and replicated in an independent cohort. Most TCR sequences were observed very rarely across donors, whereas some public TCRs were present in many individuals. Compared with the roughly 720-donor mean, donors in an Asian-associated ancestry cluster had fewer N-insertions in productive TCRs, according to a later genetic analysis. Correlated functional status among segregating V segments might be attributable to linkage disequilibrium, but an unknown experimental factor could not be ruled out. A later analysis associated some 17,000 TCR beta sequences with specific HLA alleles at a false discovery rate of 0.05. In a later analysis, several top co-occurrence clusters were reported to appear linked to parvovirus B19, influenza, CMV and Epstein-Barr virus. It was suggested by the authors that the approach could potentially be generalized to other disease states and immunological phenotypes. An earlier analysis of several hundred of the donors showed that most TCR beta V segments appeared in productive rearrangements either about 87% or about 30% of the time, which broadly matched IMGT annotations. Sequencing depth was assumed to be roughly uniform across donors in the presence/absence analyses, though that assumption may not hold. In a later analysis, TCR association rates were found to vary across HLA loci, with the most associated TCRs seen for DRB1 alleles and the fewest for HLA-C alleles. In a later analysis, HLA-associated TCR beta chains showed more clonal expansion and lower generation probabilities than non-associated chains that were equally common. Most CMV-associated TCR beta chains appeared to be HLA-restricted in a later analysis, and the HLA associations seemed to be driven largely by CMV exposure. A few of the identified cytomegalovirus-associated TCR beta chains were confirmed in vitro to be specific for cytomegalovirus antigens. A further reported finding was that TCR beta sequences accurately predicted the HLA-A and HLA-B alleles for most subjects in the first cohort. A cluster of highly shared sequence variants was judged likely to represent a technical artifact of the sequencing pipeline. When HLA alleles, especially DR and DQ, strongly co-occurred, TCR associations were difficult to assign to individual alleles. Only TCR beta chains were sequenced in this cohort, and the absence of alpha or paired-chain data limited detectable features. In both the original and validation cohorts, the classifier was reported to diagnose cytomegalovirus status with high specificity and sensitivity. Because counts were too low, 15 to 20 rarely observed V segments, including chromosome 9 orphons, were excluded from the earlier analysis of 587 of the donors. Because some donors lacked HLA typing at each locus, the association tests relied only on the typed subset. The only immune exposure information available for the cohort was CMV serostatus.

Comments on this clone: The specificity of this receptor is unknown. No qualities accompany the bases; no much larger clone lies one base away.

Including cysteine and phenylalanine, the CDR3 has 15 amino acids. Only CDR3 DNA is held: 45 bases, read in frame from base 1. From the germline V gene, CDR1 is SGHAT and CDR2 is FQNNGV. Trimmed from V: 5 bases; trimmed from J: 8 bases; junction bases lacking a gene match: 12. Library prep was done by the immunoSEQ multiplex PCR assay. A mixture of 60 forward primers for TCR Vbeta segments and 13 reverse primers for TCR Jbeta segments was used in the multiplex PCR. The CDR3 region of rearranged TCR beta genes was amplified from genomic DNA with a multiplex PCR assay. On the Illumina HiSeq System, the amplified TCR beta libraries were sequenced as 87-base-pair reads. In the original analysis: Across the roughly 600 repertoires, a later analysis counted about 81 million unique TCR beta chains, about 10 million of which were shared by at least two donors. To remove PCR and sequencing errors, raw reads were error-corrected and collapsed into unique sequences using a nearest-neighbor algorithm that merged closely related sequences. Alignment of CDR3 sequences to IMGT reference sequences was used to assign V, D and J gene segments. Each retained sequence needed at least a six-nucleotide match to both a V gene segment and a J gene segment. A rearrangement was called productive if the CDR3 had no stop codons and remained in frame with V and J, and every other rearrangement was called non-productive. CDR3 was defined according to IMGT convention as the region running from the second conserved V-encoded cysteine to the conserved J-encoded phenylalanine. In an earlier analysis of approximately 500 of the donors, sequences lacking an unambiguous match to a single V gene segment were excluded. An earlier analysis of about 600 of the donors called V segments functional above 56.7% productive rearrangements and segregating when the between-donor standard deviation exceeded 5%. A statistical classification framework was built for diagnosing cytomegalovirus status from the catalog of TCR beta chain sequences. In a later analysis, TCR nucleotide sequences were compared against IMGT/GENE-DB human TR gene sequences so that V and J genes could be assigned. Using the TCRdist pipeline, a later analysis assigned CDR3 sequences along with most-parsimonious VDJ recombination scenarios. A later analysis defined each TCR beta chain by its CDR3 amino acid sequence plus V-gene family, and excluded reads lacking a unique V-gene family. To address suspected cross-contamination and a sequencing artifact, a later analysis removed 450 to 700 highly shared, low-generation-probability nucleotide sequences. In a later analysis, a clonal expansion index for each public chain was calculated from normalized within-repertoire ranks of inferred template counts. Generation probabilities in a later analysis came from a VDJ recombination model fitted to out-of-frame rearrangements, and those results were checked against IGoR. In a later analysis, TCR-TCR, TCR-HLA and TCR-CMV co-occurrence was scored with hypergeometric tests, and a repertoire-size bias correction was applied to TCR pairs. False discovery rates were estimated in a later analysis by permuting HLA or CMV assignments 20 times. A later analysis grouped co-occurring TCRs with DBSCAN, adding TCRdist sequence similarity when clustering within HLA-allele-positive subsets. For co-occurrence clustering, repertoires with fewer than 30,000 or more than 120,000 public chains were excluded, along with four or five repertoires with anomalous nucleotide sharing. TCRdb stores this immuneACCESS table with in-frame sequences only. Part of the clones is absent; in the studies checked, under half of the shortfall reflects unresolved V genes, and no reason is known for the rest. V, J and clone size are those of that table, while D and trimming were read from the DNA. Counted in this sample were 110,000 to 150,000 clones; about 77% of them appeared once. Of the sample, approximately 4% falls within the top ten clones.

The cohort comprised 670 or so healthy bone marrow donors. Cohort members were all nominally healthy when sampled, although unrecorded immune exposures were likely present. The donor tested CMV seronegative, placing the donor among the 300 to 400 seronegative members of the cohort. Each donor provided a peripheral blood sample, and peripheral blood mononuclear cells were used for TCR beta sequencing. Genomic DNA was extracted from the blood cell samples with the Qiagen DNeasy Blood Extraction Kit. The clonotype comes from a male donor in good health and CMV-seronegative. This chain is built from TRBV11-2 and TRBJ2-1; the central 7 bases match TRBD1. Material: PBMCs. The sequenced DNA is TGTGCCAGCAGCCCCAGACAGGGTAAGTTCGATGAGCAGTTCTTC. It is translated as CASSPRQGKFDEQFF.